This TCR beta chain was sequenced during a study of blood T cell repertoires in COVID-19. The overall study: There were acute and convalescent COVID-19 samples, and they came from the United States, Italy and Spain.

The method was immunoSEQ multiplex PCR; TCRdb's version includes in-frame clones alone and lacks a portion of them. The sample carries about 220,000 clones, roughly 88% recorded once. The CDR3 is made up of 14 amino acids. CDR1 is MNHEY and CDR2 is SMNVEV in the germline V gene (reference sequence). V lost 7 bases, J lost 3 bases, and 6 bases stayed unmatched. The clonotype originates from a man in his fifties with active or convalescent COVID-19. Sequenced material: peripheral blood. The J gene is TRBJ2-5, the V gene TRBV27, with TRBD1 identical over 9 bases. The CDR3 reads CASNETGGEETQYF. The CDR3 region has the DNA TGTGCCAGCAACGAGACAGGGGGGGAAGAGACCCAGTACTTC.